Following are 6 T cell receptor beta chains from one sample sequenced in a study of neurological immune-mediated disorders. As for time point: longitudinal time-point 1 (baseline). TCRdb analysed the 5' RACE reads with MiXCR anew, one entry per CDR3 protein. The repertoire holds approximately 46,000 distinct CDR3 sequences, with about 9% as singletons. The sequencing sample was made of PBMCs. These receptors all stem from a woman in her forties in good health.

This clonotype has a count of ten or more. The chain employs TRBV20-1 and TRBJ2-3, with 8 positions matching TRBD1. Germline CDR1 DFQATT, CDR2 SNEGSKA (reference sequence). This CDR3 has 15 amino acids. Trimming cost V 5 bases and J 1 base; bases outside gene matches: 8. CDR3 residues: CSAGDRGWGTDTQYF. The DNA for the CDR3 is TGCAGTGCTGGCGACAGGGGCTGGGGCACAGATACGCAGTATTTT.

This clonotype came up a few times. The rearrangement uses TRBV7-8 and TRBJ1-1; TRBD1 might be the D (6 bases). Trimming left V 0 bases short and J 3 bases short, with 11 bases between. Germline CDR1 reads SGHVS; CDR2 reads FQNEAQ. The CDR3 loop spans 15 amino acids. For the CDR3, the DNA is TGTGCCAGCAGCTTAGCGCAGGCAGGGGACACTGAAGCTTTCTTT. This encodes CASSLAQAGDTEAFF.

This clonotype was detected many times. The CDR3 bases are TGTGCCACCAGCAGAAGATTAGCGGGAGTCGTATGGGAGCAGTACTTC. Translated, it gives CATSRRLAGVVWEQYF. This rearrangement joins TRBV15 to TRBJ2-7; 9 nucleotides match TRBD2. The trim removed 2 bases at V and 7 bases at J, leaving 12 bases unmatched. Per germline, CDR1 LNHNV and CDR2 YYDKDF (reference sequence). The CDR3 runs to 16 residues.

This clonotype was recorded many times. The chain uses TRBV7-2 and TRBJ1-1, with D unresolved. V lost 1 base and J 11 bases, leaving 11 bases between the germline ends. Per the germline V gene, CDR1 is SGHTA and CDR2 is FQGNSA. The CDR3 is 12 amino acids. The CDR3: CASSLEWGVAFF. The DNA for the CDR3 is TGTGCCAGCAGCTTAGAGTGGGGTGTCGCTTTCTTT.

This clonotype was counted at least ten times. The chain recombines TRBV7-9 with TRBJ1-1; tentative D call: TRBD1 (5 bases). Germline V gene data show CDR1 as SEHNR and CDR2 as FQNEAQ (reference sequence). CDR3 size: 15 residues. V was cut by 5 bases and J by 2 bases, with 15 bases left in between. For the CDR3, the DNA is TGTGCCAGCAGCCCACCCAGGGCTATAAACACTGAAGCTTTCTTT. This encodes CASSPPRAINTEAFF.

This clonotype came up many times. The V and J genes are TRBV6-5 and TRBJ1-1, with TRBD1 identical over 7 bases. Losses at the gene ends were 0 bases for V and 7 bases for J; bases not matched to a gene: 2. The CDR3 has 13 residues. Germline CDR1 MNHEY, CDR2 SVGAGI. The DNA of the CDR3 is TGTGCCAGCAGTTACTCAGGGGGCCTTGAAGCTTTCTTT. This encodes CASSYSGGLEAFF.